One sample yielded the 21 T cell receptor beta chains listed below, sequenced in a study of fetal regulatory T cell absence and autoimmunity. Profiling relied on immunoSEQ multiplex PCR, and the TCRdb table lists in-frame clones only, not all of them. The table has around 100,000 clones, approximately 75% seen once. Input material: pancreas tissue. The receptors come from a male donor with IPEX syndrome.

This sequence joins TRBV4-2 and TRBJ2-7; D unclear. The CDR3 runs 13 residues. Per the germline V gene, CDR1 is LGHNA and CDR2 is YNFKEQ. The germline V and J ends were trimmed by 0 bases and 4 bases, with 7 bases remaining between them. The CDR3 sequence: CASSQETSYEQYF. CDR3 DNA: TGTGCCAGCAGCCAAGAAACGTCTTACGAGCAGTACTTC.

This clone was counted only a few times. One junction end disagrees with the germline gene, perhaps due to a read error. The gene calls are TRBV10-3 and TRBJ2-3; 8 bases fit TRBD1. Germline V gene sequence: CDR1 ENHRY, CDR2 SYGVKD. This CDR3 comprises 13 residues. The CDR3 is CAIRRVGTGTQYF. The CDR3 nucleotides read TGTGCCATCAGACGCGTGGGGACAGGTACGCAGTATTTT.

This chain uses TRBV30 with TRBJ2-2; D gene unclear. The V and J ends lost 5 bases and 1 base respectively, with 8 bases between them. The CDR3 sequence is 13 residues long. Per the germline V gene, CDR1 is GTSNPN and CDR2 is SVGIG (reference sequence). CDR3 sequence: CAWSDRNTGELFF. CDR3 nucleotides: TGTGCCTGGTCGGACCGGAACACCGGGGAGCTGTTTTTT. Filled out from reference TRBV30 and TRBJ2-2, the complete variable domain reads SQTIHQWPATLVQPVGSPLSLECTVEGTSNPNLYWYRQAAGRGLQLLFYSVGIGQISSEVPQNLSASRPQDRQFILSSKKLLLSDSGFYLCAWSDRNTGELFFGEGSRLTVL.

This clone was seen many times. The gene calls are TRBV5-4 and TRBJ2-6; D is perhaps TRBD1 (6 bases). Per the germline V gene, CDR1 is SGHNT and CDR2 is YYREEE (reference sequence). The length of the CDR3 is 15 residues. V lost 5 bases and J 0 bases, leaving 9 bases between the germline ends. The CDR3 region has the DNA TGTGCCAGCAGTTGGGGACACTCTGGGGCCAACGTCCTGACTTTC. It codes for CASSWGHSGANVLTF.

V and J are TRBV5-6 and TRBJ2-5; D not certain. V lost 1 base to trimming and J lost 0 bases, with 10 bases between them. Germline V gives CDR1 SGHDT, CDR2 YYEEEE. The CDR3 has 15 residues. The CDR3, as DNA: TGTGCCAGCAGCTTGCGGGCCCGCTACCAAGAGACCCAGTACTTC. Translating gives CASSLRARYQETQYF.

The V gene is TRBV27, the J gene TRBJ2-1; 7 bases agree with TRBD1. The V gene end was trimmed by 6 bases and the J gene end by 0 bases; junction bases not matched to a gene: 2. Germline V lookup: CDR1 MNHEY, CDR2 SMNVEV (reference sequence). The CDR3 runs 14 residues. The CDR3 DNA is TGTGCCAGCAGGACAGGGAACTCCTACAATGAGCAGTTCTTC. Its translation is CASRTGNSYNEQFF.

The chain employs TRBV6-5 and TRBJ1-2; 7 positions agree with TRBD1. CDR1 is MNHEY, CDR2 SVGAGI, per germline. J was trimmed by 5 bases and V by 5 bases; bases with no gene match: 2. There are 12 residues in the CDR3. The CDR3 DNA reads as TGTGCCAGCAGTGACAGGGTGTATGGCTACACCTTC. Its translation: CASSDRVYGYTF.

For the CDR3, the DNA is TGTGCCAGCAGGACTAGCGGGAGCTCCTACGAGCAGTACTTC. This gives the protein CASRTSGSSYEQYF. The J gene is TRBJ2-7, the V gene TRBV6-5, with TRBD2 matching 12 bases. Trimming took 6 bases from V and 0 from J; bases not matched to a gene: 0. The CDR3 is made up of 14 amino acids. Germline V gives CDR1 MNHEY, CDR2 SVGAGI.

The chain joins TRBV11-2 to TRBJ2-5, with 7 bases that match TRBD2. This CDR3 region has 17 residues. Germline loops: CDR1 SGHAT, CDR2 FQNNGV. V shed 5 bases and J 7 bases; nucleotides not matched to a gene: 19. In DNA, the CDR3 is TGTGCCAGCAGCCCATGCGGACTAGTGGGGACCTGTGGGACCCAGTACTTC. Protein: CASSPCGLVGTCGTQYF.

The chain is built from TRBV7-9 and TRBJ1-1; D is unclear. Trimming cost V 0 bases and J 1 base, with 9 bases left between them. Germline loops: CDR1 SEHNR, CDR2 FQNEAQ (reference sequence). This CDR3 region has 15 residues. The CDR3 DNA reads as TGTGCCAGCAGCTTAGCGGAAGGGAGGAACACTGAAGCTTTCTTT. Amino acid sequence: CASSLAEGRNTEAFF.

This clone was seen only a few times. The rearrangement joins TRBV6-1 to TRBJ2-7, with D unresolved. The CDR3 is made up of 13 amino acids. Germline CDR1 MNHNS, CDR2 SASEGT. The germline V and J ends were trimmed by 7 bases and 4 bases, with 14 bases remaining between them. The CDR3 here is CASTGCGTYEQYF. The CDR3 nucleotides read TGTGCCAGCACCGGTTGTGGAACGTACGAGCAGTACTTC.

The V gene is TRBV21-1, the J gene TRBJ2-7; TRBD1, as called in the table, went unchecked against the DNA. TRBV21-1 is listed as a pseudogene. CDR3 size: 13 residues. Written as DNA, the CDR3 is TGTGCCAGCAGCCTCGGACAGTTCCACGAGCAGTACTTC. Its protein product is CASSLGQFHEQYF.

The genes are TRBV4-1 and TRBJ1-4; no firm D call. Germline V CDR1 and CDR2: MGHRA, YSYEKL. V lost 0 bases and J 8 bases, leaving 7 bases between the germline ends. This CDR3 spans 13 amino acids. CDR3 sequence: CASSQDPWEKLFF. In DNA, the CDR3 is TGCGCCAGCAGCCAAGATCCCTGGGAAAAACTGTTTTTT.

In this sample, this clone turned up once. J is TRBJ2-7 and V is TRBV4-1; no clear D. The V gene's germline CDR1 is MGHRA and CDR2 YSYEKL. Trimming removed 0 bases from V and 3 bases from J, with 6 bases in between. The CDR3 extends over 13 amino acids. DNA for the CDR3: TGCGCCAGCAGCCAAGATTGGCGCTACGAGCAGTACTTC. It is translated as CASSQDWRYEQYF.

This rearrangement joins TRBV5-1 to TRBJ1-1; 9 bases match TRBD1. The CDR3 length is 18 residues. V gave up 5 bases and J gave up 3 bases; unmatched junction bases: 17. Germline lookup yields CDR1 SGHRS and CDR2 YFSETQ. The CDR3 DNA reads TGCGCCAGCAGTCGTTCCCCGACAGGGGGGGTTGGGGACACTGAAGCTTTCTTT. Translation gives CASSRSPTGGVGDTEAFF. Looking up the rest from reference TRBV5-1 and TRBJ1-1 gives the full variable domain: KAGVTQTPRYLIKTRGQQVTLSCSPISGHRSVSWYQQTPGQGLQFLFEYFSETQRNKGNFPGRFSGRQFSNSRSEMNVSTLELGDSALYLCASSRSPTGGVGDTEAFFGQGTRLTVV.

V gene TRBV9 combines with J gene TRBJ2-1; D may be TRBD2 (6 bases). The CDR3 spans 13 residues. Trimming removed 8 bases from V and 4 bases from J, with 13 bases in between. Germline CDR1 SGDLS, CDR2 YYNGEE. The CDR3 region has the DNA TGTGCCAGTTCCAGCGGGCGGTACAATGAGCAGTTCTTC. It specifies CASSSGRYNEQFF.

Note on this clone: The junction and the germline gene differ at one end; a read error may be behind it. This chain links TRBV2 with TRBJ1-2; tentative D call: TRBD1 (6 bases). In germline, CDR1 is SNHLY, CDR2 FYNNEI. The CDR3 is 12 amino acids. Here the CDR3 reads CTSSDQGPGYTF. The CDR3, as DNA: TGTACCAGCAGTGACCAGGGGCCTGGCTACACCTTC.

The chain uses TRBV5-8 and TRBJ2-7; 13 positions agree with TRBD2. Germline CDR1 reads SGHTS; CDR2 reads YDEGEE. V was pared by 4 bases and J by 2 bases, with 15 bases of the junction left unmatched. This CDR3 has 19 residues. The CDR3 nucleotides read TGTGCCAGCAGCCCCAGGACTAGCGGGAGAGGGTTTCTGCCCTACGAGCAGTACTTC. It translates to CASSPRTSGRGFLPYEQYF.

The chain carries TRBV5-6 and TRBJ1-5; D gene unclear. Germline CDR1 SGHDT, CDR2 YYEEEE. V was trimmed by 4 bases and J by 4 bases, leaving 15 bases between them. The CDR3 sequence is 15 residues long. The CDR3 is CASSLHPAQNQPQHF. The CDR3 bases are TGTGCCAGCAGCCTACATCCCGCCCAGAATCAGCCCCAGCATTTT.

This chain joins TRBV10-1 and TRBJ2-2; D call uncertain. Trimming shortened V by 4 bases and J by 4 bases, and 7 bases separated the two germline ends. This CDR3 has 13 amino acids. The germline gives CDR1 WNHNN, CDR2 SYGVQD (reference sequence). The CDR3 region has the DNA TGCGCCAGCAGTGCGAGCTTCACCGGGGAGCTGTTTTTT. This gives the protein CASSASFTGELFF.

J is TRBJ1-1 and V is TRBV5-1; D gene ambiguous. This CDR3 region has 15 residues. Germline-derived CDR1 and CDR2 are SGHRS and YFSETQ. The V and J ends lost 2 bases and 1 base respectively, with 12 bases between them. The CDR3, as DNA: TGCGCCAGCAGCTTCCAAGACATGCCGAACACTGAAGCTTTCTTT. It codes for CASSFQDMPNTEAFF. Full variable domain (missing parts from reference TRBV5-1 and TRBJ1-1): KAGVTQTPRYLIKTRGQQVTLSCSPISGHRSVSWYQQTPGQGLQFLFEYFSETQRNKGNFPGRFSGRQFSNSRSEMNVSTLELGDSALYLCASSFQDMPNTEAFFGQGTRLTVV.